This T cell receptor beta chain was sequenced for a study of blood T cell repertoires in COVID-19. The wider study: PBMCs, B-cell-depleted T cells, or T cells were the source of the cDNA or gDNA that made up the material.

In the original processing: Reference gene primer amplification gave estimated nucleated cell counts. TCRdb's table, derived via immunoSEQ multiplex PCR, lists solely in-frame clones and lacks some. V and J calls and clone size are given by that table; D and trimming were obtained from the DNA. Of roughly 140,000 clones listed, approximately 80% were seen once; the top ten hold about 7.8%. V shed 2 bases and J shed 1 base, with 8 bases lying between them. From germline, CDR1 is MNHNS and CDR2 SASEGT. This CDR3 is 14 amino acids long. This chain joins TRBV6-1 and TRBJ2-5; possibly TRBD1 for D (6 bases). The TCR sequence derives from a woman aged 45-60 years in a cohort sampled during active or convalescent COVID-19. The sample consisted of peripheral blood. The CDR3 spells CASSEKGGQETQYF. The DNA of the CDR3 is TGTGCCAGCAGTGAAAAAGGGGGCCAAGAGACCCAGTACTTC.